The next 4 T cell receptor beta chains were all read from a single sample in a study of brain T cells in children with intractable seizures. Sequenced by immunoSEQ multiplex PCR; TCRdb stores in-frame clones only, minus some. The sample includes under 150,000 clones, 90% to 95% of them seen just once. This specimen consisted of peripheral blood, obtained at surgery. The receptors originated from a boy less than two years old with hemimegalencephaly and intractable seizures.

This clone was observed a single time. The V and J genes are TRBV29-1 and TRBJ1-2, with 11 bases that match TRBD1. The CDR3 has 13 amino acids. J lost 4 bases, V lost 6 bases, and 4 bases had no gene match. CDR1 is SQVTM and CDR2 is ANQGSEA in the germline V gene. The CDR3 here is CSVRTGGGYGYTF. CDR3 DNA sequence: TGCAGCGTCCGGACAGGGGGCGGCTATGGCTACACCTTC.

This chain uses TRBV6-5 with TRBJ2-7, with a tentative D call TRBD2 (5 bases). There are 13 residues in the CDR3. V was pared by 2 bases and J by 7 bases, with 12 bases between. Germline values: CDR1 MNHEY, CDR2 SVGAGI. This CDR3 reads CASSYPGGLEQYF. CDR3 nucleotides: TGTGCCAGCAGTTACCCCGGCGGGCTAGAGCAGTACTTC.

The genes are TRBV4-3 and TRBJ2-1; 10 bases fit TRBD2. V shed 0 bases and J 3 bases; nucleotides not matched to a gene: 14. Germline V gene data show CDR1 as LGHNA and CDR2 as YSLEER. The CDR3 extends over 20 amino acids. The CDR3 protein is CASSQERLAGAIDHYNEQFF. CDR3 sequence (DNA): TGCGCCAGCAGCCAAGAAAGGCTAGCGGGAGCTATCGACCACTACAATGAGCAGTTCTTC.

The chain recombines TRBV12-3 or TRBV12-4 with TRBJ2-1; D call uncertain. The length of the CDR3 is 13 residues. V was pared by 5 bases and J by 8 bases, with 13 bases between. The CDR3 sequence: CASSRAKGHEQFF. In DNA form, the CDR3 reads TGTGCCAGCAGTCGGGCTAAAGGCCATGAGCAGTTCTTC.